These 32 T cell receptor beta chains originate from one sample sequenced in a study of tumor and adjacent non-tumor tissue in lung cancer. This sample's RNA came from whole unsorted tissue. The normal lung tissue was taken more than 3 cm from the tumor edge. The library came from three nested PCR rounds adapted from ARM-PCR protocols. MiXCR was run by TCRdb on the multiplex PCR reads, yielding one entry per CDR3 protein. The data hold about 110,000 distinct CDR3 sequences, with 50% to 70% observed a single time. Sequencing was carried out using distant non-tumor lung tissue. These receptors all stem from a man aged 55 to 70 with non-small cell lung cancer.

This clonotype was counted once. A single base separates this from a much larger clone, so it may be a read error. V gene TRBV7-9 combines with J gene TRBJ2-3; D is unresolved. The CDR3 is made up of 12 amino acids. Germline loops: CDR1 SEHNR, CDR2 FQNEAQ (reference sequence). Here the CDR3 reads CDSSLTTDTQYF. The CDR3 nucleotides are TGTGACAGCAGCTTAACCACAGATACGCAGTATTTT. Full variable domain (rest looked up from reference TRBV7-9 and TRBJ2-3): DTGVSQNPRHKITKRGQNVTFRCDPISEHNRLYWYRQTLGQGPEFLTYFQNEAQLEKSRLLSDRFSAERPKGSFSTLEIQRTEQGDSAMYLCDSSLTTDTQYFGPGTRLTVL.

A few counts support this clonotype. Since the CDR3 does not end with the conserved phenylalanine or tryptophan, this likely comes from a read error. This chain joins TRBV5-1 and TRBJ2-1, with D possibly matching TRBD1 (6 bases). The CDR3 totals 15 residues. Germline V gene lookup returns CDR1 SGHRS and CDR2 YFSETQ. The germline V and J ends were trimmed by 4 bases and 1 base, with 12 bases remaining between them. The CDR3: CASSEDSASYNEQFI. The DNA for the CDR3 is TGCGCCAGCAGCGAGGACAGTGCTTCCTACAATGAGCAGTTCATC.

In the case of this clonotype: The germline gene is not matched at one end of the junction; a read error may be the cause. DNA of the CDR3: TGTGTCAGTAAGAGGGCTAGCGGGAGCTCCTATGAGCAGTACTTC. It translates to CVSKRASGSSYEQYF. The chain joins TRBV11-3 to TRBJ2-7, with TRBD2 matching 10 bases. This CDR3 contains 15 residues. Germline CDR1 reads SGHNT; CDR2 reads YENEEA. The whole variable domain, remainder taken from reference TRBV11-3 and TRBJ2-7, is EAGVVQSPRYKIIEKKQPVAFWCNPISGHNTLYWYLQNLGQGPELLIRYENEEAVDDSQLPKDRFSAERLKGVDSTLKIQPAELGDSAVYLCVSKRASGSSYEQYFGPGTRLTVT.

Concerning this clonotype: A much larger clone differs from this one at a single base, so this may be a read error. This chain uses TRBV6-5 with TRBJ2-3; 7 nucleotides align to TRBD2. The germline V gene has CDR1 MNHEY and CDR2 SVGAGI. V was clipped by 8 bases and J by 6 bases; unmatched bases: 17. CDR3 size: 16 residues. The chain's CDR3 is CASGPPGAGLADTQYF. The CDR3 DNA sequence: TGTGCCAGCGGTCCCCCGGGAGCGGGACTGGCCGATACGCAGTATTTT.

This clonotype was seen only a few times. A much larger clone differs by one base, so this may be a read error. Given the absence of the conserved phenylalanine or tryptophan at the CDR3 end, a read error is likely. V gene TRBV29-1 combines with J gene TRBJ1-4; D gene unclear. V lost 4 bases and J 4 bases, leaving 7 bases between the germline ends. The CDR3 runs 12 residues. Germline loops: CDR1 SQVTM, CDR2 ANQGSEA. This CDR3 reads CSVVDYNEKLFL. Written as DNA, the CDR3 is TGCAGCGTTGTAGATTATAATGAAAAACTGTTTCTT.

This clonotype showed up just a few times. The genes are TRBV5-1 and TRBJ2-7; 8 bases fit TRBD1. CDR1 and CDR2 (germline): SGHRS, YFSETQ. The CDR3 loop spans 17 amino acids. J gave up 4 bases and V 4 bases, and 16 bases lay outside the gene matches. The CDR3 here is CASSKDREYSSLYEQYF. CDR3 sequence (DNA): TGCGCCAGCAGCAAGGACAGGGAGTACTCCTCGTTGTACGAGCAGTACTTC. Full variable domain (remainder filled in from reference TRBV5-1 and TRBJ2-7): KAGVTQTPRYLIKTRGQQVTLSCSPISGHRSVSWYQQTPGQGLQFLFEYFSETQRNKGNFPGRFSGRQFSNSRSEMNVSTLELGDSALYLCASSKDREYSSLYEQYFGPGTRLTVT.

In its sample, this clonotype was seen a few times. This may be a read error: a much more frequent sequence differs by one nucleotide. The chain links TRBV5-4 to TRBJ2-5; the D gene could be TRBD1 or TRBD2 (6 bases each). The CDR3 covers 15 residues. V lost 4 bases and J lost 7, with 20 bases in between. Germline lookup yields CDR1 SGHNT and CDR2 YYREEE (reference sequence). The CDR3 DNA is TGTGCCAGCAGCACAGGGAGCAGGCAGGAGGGGACCCAGTACTTC. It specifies CASSTGSRQEGTQYF.

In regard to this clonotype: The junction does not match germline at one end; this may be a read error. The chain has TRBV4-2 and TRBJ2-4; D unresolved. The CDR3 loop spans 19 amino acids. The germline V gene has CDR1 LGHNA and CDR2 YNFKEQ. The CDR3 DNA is TGTGCCAGCAGTCAAGCGCAGGCTAGTGGATCGTCAGCCGAAAACATTCAGTACTTC. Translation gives CASSQAQASGSSAENIQYF.

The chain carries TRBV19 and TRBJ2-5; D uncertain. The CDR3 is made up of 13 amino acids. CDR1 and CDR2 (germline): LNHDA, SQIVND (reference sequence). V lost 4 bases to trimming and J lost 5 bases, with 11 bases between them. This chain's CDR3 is CASSRLAGETQYF. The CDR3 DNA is TGTGCCAGTAGTAGACTGGCCGGGGAGACCCAGTACTTC.

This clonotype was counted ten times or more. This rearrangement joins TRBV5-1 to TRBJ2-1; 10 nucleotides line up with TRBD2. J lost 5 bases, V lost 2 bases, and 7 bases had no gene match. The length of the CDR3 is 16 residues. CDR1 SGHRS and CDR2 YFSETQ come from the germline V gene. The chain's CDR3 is CASSFPSGSWDNEQFF. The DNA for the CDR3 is TGCGCCAGCAGCTTCCCTAGCGGGAGCTGGGACAATGAGCAGTTCTTC.

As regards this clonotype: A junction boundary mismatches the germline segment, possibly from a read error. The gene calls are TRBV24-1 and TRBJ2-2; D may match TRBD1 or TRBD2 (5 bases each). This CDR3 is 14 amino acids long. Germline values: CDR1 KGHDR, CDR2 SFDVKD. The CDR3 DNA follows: TGTGCCACCAGTGATGTACTGGACACCGGGGAGCAGTTTTTT. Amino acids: CATSDVLDTGEQFF.

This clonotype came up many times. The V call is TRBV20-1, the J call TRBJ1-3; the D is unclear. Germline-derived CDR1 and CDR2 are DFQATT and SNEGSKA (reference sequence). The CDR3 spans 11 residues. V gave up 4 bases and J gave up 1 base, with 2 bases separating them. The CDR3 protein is CSAKSGNTIYF. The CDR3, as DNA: TGCAGTGCTAAGTCTGGAAACACCATATATTTT.

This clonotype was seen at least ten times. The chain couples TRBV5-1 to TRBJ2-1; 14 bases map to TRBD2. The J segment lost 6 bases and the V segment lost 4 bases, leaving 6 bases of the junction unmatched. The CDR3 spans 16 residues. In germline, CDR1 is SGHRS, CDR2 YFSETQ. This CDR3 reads CASSATGTSGSNEQFF. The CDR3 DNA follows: TGCGCCAGCAGCGCCACCGGGACTAGCGGGAGCAATGAGCAGTTCTTC.

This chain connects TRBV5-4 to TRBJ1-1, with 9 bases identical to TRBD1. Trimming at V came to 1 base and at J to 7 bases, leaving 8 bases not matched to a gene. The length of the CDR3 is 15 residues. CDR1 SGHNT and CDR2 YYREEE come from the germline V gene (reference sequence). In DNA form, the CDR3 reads TGTGCCAGCAGCTTGCTCACAGGGGGCTTAGGTGAAGCTTTCTTT. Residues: CASSLLTGGLGEAFF.

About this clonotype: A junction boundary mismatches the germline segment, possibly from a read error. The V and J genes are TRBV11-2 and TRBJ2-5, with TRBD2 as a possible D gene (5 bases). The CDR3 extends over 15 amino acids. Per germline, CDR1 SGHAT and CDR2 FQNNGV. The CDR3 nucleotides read TGTGCCAGCAGCATAGTCCCCCCAGGAGGAGAGACCCAGAGCTTC. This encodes CASSIVPPGGETQSF.

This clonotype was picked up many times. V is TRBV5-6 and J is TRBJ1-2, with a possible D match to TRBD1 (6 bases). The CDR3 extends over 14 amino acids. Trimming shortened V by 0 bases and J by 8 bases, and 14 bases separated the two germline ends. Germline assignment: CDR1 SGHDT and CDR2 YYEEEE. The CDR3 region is CASSLEVVGAGYTF. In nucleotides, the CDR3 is TGTGCCAGCAGCTTGGAGGTCGTGGGGGCAGGCTACACCTTC.

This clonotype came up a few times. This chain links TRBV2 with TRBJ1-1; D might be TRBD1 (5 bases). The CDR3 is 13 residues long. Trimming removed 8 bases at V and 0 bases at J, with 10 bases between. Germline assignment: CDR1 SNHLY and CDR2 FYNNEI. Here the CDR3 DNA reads TGTGCCAGCGCGCGGGGCATGAACACTGAAGCTTTCTTT. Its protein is CASARGMNTEAFF.

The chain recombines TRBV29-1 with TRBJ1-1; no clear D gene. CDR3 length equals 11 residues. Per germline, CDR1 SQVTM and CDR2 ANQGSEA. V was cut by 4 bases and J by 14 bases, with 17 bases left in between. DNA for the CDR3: TGCAGCGTTGTCGACCAGCCGGCGACCTTCTTT. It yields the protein CSVVDQPATFF.

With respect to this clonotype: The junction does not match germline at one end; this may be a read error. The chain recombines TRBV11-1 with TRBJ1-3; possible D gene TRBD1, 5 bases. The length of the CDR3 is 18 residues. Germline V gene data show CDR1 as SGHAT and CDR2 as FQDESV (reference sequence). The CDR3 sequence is CTSSLSDRLLHSGNTIYF. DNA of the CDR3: TGTACCAGCAGCTTATCAGACAGACTCCTCCACTCTGGAAACACCATATATTTT.

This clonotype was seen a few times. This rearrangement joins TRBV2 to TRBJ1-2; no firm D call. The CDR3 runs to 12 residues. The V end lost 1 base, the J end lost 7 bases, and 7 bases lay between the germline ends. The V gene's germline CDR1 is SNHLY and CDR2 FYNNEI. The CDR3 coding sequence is TGTGCCAGCAGTGAAGTCAGGTCTGGCTACACCTTC. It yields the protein CASSEVRSGYTF.

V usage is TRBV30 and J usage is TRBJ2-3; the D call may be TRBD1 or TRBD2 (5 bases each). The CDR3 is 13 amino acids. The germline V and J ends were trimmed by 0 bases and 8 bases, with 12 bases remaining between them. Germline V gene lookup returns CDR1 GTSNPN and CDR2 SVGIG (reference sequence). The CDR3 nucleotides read TGTGCCTGGAGTGTGGGACCGGGACGTACGCAGTATTTT. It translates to CAWSVGPGRTQYF. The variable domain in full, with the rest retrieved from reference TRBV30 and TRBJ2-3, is SQTIHQWPATLVQPVGSPLSLECTVEGTSNPNLYWYRQAAGRGLQLLFYSVGIGQISSEVPQNLSASRPQDRQFILSSKKLLLSDSGFYLCAWSVGPGRTQYFGPGTRLTVL.

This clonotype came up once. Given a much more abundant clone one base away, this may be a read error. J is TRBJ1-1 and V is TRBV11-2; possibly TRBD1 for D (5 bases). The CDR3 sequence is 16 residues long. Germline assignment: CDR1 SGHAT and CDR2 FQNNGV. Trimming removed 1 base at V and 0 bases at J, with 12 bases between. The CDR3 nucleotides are TGTGCCAGCAGCTTAGTACAGGTTTGGATGAACACTGAAGCTTTCTTT. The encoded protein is CASSLVQVWMNTEAFF.

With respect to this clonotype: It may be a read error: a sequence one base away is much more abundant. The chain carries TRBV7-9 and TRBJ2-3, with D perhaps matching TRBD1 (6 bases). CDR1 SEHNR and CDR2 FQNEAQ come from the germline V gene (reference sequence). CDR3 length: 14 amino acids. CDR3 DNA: TGTGTCAGCAGCATGACGGACAGATCAGATACGCAGTATTTT. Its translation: CVSSMTDRSDTQYF.

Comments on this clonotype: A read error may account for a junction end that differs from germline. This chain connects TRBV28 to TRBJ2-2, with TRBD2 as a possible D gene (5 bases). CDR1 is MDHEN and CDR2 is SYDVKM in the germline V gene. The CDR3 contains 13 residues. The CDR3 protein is CTSTPRHTGEPFF. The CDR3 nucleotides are TGTACCAGCACCCCACGGCACACCGGGGAGCCGTTTTTT.

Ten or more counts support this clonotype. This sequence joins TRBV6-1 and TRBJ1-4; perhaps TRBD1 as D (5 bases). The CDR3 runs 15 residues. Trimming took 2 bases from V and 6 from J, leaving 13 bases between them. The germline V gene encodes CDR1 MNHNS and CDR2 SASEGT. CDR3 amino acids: CASSESGTLYEKLFF. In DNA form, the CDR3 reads TGTGCCAGCAGTGAATCCGGGACTTTGTATGAAAAACTGTTTTTT.

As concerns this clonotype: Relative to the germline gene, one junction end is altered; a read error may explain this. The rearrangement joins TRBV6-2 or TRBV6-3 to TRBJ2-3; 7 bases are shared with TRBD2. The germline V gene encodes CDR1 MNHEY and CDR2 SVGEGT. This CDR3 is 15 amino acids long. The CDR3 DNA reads TGTGCCTGCAGAGGATCTAGCGGAGGCACAGATACACAGTATTTT. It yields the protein CACRGSSGGTDTQYF.

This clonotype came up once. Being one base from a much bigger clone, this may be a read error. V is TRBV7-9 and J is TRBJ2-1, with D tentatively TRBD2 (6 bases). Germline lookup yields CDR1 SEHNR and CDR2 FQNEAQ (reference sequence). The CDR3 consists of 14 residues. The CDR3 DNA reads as TGTGTCAGCAGCTCCGGGGGAGCCTACAATGAGCAGTTCTTC. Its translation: CVSSSGGAYNEQFF.

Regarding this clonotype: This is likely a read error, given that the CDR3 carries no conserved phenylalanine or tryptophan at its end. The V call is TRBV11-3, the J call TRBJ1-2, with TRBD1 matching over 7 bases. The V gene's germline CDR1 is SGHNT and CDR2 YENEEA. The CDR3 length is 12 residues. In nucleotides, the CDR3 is TGTACCAGCAGCGGCAACAGGGGAGACTACACCCTC. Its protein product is CTSSGNRGDYTL.

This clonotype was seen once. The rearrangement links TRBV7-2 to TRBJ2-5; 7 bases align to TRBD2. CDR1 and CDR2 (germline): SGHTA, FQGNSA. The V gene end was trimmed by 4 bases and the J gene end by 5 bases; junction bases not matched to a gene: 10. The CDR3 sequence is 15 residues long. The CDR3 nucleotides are TGTGCCAGCAGCTCCGGGGGGTTCCGGATGGAGACCCAGTACTTC. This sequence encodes CASSSGGFRMETQYF.

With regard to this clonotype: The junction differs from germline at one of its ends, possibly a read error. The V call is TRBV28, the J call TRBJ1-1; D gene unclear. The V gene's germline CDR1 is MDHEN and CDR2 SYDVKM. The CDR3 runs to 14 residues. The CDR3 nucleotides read TGTGCCAGCAGATTATTTAGATCGAACACAGAAGCTTTCTTT. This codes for CASRLFRSNTEAFF.

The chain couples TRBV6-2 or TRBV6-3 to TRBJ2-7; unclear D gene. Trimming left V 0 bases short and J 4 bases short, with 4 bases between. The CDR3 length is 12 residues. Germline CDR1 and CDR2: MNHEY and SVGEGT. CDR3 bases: TGTGCCAGCAGTTACTCAACTTACGAGCAGTACTTC. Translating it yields CASSYSTYEQYF.

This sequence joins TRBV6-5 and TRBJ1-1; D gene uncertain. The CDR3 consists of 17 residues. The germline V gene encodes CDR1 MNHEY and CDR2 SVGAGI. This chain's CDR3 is CASPPGATADTNTEAFF. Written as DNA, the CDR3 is TGTGCGAGCCCCCCCGGAGCGACGGCAGACACGAACACTGAAGCTTTCTTT.